This T cell receptor (beta chain) was observed in a study of beta chain features in type 1 diabetes. Study observations and caveats: Cells with high TCR expression could be over-represented by cDNA sequencing. Within patients, naive, central memory and Treg TCRB repertoires seemed more similar than within healthy donors.

This clone was seen ten or more times. The antigen is not known. Sequenced material consisted of expressed TCRB transcripts (all of the isolated RNA was reverse transcribed). Around 3.7 million reads was the average for naive, central memory and regulatory T cell samples. Here immunoSEQ multiplex PCR was the method, and the copy in TCRdb shows in-frame clones only, minus some. The data show approximately 160,000 clones, approximately 8.1% seen once. Researchers reported sorting CD4+ naive, central memory, regulatory and stem cell-like memory cells via CD45RO/CCR7/CD25/CD127/CD95/CD27. The CDR3 spans 12 residues. The germline gives CDR1 SQVTM, CDR2 ANQGSEA. Trimming removed 8 bases from V and 9 bases from J, with 17 bases in between.

The sequence derives from a man aged 18 to 35 in good health. Input material: central memory CD4+ T cells from blood. The chain joins TRBV29-1 to TRBJ2-1, with a possible D match to TRBD2 (5 bases). Here the CDR3 reads CSTSEGWGEQFF. CDR3 nucleotide sequence: TGCAGCACCAGCGAGGGCTGGGGTGAGCAGTTCTTC.